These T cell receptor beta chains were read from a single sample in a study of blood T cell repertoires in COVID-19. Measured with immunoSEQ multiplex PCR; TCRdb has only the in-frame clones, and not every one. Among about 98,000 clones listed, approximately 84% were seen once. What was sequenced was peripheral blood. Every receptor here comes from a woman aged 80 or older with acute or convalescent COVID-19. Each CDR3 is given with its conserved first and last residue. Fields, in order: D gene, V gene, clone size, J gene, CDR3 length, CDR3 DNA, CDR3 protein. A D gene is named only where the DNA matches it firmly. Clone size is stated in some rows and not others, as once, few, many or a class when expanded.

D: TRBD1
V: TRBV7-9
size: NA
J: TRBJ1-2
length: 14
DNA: TGTGCCAGCAGCCTGGGACAGTCTATCTATGGCTACACCTTC
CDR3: CASSLGQSIYGYTF

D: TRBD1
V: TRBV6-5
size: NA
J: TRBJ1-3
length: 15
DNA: TGTGCCAGCAGTGACTCACAGGGGTTCGGAAACACCATATATTTT
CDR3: CASSDSQGFGNTIYF

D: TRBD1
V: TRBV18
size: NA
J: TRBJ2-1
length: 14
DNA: TGTGCCAGCTCTTACGACAGGGGGCTGAATGAGCAGTTCTTC
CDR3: CASSYDRGLNEQFF

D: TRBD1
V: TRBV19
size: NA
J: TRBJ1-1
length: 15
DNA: TGTGCCAGTACACCGGACAGGGTAATGAACACTGAAGCTTTCTTT
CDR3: CASTPDRVMNTEAFF

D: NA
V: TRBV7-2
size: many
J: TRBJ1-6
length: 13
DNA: TGTGCCAGCAGCACAGGGCCCAATTCACCCCTCCACTTT
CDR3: CASSTGPNSPLHF

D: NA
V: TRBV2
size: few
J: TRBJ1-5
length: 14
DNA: TGTGCCAGCAGAGCAGGGGTGGACGGACAGCCCCAGCATTTT
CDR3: CASRAGVDGQPQHF

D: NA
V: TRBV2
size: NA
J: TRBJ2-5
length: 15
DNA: TGTGCCAGCAGTCGGGGGAGCGGGCCCCAAGAGACCCAGTACTTC
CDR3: CASSRGSGPQETQYF

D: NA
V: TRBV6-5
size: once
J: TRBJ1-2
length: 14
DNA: TGTGCCAGCAGTTACTCACAGGTGGACTATGGCTACACCTTC
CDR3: CASSYSQVDYGYTF

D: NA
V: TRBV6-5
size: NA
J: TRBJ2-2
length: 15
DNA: TGTGCCAGCAGACAACAGGGTCTTAACACCGGGGAGCTGTTTTTT
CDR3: CASRQQGLNTGELFF

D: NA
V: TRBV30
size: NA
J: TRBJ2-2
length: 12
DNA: TGTGCCTGGAGTCCGGACACCGGGGAGCTGTTTTTT
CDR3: CAWSPDTGELFF

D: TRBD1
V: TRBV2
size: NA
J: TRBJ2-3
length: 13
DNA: TGTGCCAGCAGGACAGGGGGCACAGATACGCAGTATTTT
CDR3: CASRTGGTDTQYF

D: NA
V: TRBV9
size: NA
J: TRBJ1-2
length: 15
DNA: TGTGCCAGCAGCGCCAGTTTGGACAGCGACTATGGCTACACCTTC
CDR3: CASSASLDSDYGYTF

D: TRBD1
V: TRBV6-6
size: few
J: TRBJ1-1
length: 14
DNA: TGTGCCAGCAGTTATGACAGGGAGCGCACTGAAGCTTTCTTT
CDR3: CASSYDRERTEAFF

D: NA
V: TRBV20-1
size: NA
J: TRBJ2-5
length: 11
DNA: TGCAGTGCTAAGGGGGGGGAGACCCAGTACTTC
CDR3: CSAKGGETQYF

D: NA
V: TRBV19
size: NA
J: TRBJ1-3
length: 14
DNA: TGTGCCAGTAAGGGAGTAAATAGACTACACACCATATATTTT
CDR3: CASKGVNRLHTIYF

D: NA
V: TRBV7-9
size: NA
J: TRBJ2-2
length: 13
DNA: TGTGCCAGCAGGCAGCAGGTCACCGGGGAGCTGTTTTTT
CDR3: CASRQQVTGELFF

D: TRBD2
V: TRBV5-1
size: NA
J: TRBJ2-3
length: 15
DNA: TGCGCCAGCAGTTCTGGGACTAGCGGGCCAGATACGCAGTATTTT
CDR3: CASSSGTSGPDTQYF